This T cell receptor beta chain was sequenced in a study of T cell repertoires in cytomegalovirus infection. Study background: Public TCR beta signatures indicated both CMV infection and matching HLA type.

Germline V gives CDR1 MGHRA, CDR2 YSYEKL. The CDR3 runs to 16 residues. TCRdb redid the calling of the reads with MiXCR, one entry per CDR3 protein. The data contain hundreds of thousands of distinct CDR3 sequences, around 32% of them singletons. This clonotype was observed a single time. Its antigen is as yet unknown. At one boundary the junction diverges from the germline segment, which might be a read error. The J gene is TRBJ2-6, the V gene TRBV4-1; D call uncertain. The starting material was cultured PBMCs, obtained from culture after CMV antigen stimulation. The clonotype originates from a human donor in good health (CMV status not recorded). Some clones in this sample may be carry-over from other donors' samples. CDR3 DNA: TGCGCCAGTAGCCGGGTGCTTGGGCCCGGGGCCAACGTCCTGACTTTC. This sequence encodes CASSRVLGPGANVLTF.